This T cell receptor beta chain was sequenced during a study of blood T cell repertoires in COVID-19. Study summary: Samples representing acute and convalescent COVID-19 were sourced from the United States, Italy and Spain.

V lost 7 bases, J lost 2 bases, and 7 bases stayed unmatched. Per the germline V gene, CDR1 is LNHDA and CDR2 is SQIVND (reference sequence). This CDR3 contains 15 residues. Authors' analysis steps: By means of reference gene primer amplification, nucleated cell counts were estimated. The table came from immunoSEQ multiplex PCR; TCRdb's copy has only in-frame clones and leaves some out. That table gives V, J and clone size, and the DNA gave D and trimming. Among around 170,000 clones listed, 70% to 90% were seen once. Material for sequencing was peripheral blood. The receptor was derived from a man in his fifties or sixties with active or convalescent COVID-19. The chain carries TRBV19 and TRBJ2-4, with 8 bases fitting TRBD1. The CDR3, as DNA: TGTGCCAGTACTGGACAGGGTTGGTCCAAAAACATTCAGTACTTC. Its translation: CASTGQGWSKNIQYF.